This is a list of T cell receptor beta chains from one sample in a study of blood T cell repertoires in COVID-19. The repertoire was sequenced with immunoSEQ multiplex PCR; TCRdb's copy has only in-frame clones and lacks some. The table shows over 300,000 clones, with about 82% occurring only once. The sequenced sample consisted of peripheral blood. These receptors all come from a woman in her forties or fifties with acute or convalescent COVID-19. Both conserved end residues are part of each CDR3. A D gene is named only where the DNA matches it firmly. Only some rows state a clone size, as once, few, many or a class for expanded clones.

TRBV18	NA	NA	TRBJ1-5	CASSPRENSNQPQHF	TGTGCCAGCTCACCGAGGGAAAATAGCAATCAGCCCCAGCATTTT
TRBV6-2/TRBV6-3	NA	few	TRBJ2-7	CASSYRESYEQYF	TGTGCCAGCAGTTACAGGGAGTCCTACGAGCAGTACTTC
TRBV6-6	TRBD2	NA	TRBJ2-2	CATRDLTSPSTGELFF	TGTGCCACCCGAGATTTGACTAGCCCAAGCACCGGGGAGCTGTTTTTT
TRBV19	NA	NA	TRBJ2-3	CASSLQGGADTQYF	TGTGCCAGTAGTTTACAGGGTGGGGCAGATACGCAGTATTTT
TRBV27	NA	NA	TRBJ2-1	CASSRLARDSEQFF	TGTGCCAGCAGTAGACTAGCGCGGGACAGTGAGCAGTTCTTC
TRBV15	TRBD1	once	TRBJ1-5	CATSRGGQWNQPQHF	TGTGCCACCAGCAGAGGGGGACAGTGGAATCAGCCCCAGCATTTT
TRBV7-8	NA	NA	TRBJ1-2	CASSSAATNYGYTF	TGTGCCAGCAGCTCCGCGGCCACTAACTATGGCTACACCTTC
TRBV24-1	TRBD2	NA	TRBJ2-1	CATSDFASGSNEQFF	TGTGCCACCAGTGATTTCGCTAGCGGGAGTAATGAGCAGTTCTTC
TRBV9	TRBD2	once	TRBJ2-3	CASSFSGRTTDTQYF	TGTGCCAGCAGCTTTAGCGGGAGGACCACAGATACGCAGTATTTT
TRBV4-1	NA	NA	TRBJ1-5	CASSQDRGSNQPQHF	TGCGCCAGCAGCCAAGATCGAGGCAGCAATCAGCCCCAGCATTTT
TRBV4-3	NA	NA	TRBJ2-2	CASSQVGGSGELFF	TGCGCCAGCAGCCAAGTTGGGGGGTCCGGGGAGCTGTTTTTT
TRBV4-1	NA	NA	TRBJ1-4	CASSLTFWGGDEKLFF	TGCGCCAGCAGCCTCACGTTTTGGGGAGGTGATGAAAAACTGTTTTTT
TRBV5-1	NA	NA	TRBJ2-1	CASSPSPDNEQFF	TGCGCCAGCAGCCCCTCCCCGGACAATGAGCAGTTCTTC
TRBV6-6	NA	once	TRBJ1-1	CASSLPGNTEAFF	TGTGCCAGCAGTCTACCCGGGAACACTGAAGCTTTCTTT
TRBV5-1	NA	NA	TRBJ1-1	CASSWGREGEAFF	TGCGCCAGCAGCTGGGGACGGGAGGGTGAAGCTTTCTTT
TRBV4-2	NA	NA	TRBJ2-1	CASSQVPEEYEQFF	TGTGCCAGCAGCCAAGTCCCGGAGGAATATGAGCAGTTCTTC
TRBV25-1	TRBD1	NA	TRBJ2-7	CASSETGTGSEQYF	TGTGCCAGCAGTGAAACCGGGACAGGGTCCGAGCAGTACTTC
TRBV7-9	NA	NA	TRBJ1-6	CASSLAGTWLSSYNSPLHF	TGTGCCAGCAGCTTAGCCGGGACATGGCTGAGCTCCTATAATTCACCCCTCCACTTT
TRBV7-2	NA	NA	TRBJ2-1	CASSPKGLPPNEQFF	TGTGCCAGCAGCCCTAAGGGACTTCCCCCCAATGAGCAGTTCTTC
TRBV13	NA	once	TRBJ2-7	CASSLTLDSRAHYEQYF	TGTGCCAGCAGCCTCACCCTGGACTCCCGAGCTCACTACGAGCAGTACTTC
TRBV30	TRBD1	few	TRBJ1-5	CAWSASDRDNQPQHF	TGTGCCTGGAGTGCGTCGGACAGGGACAATCAGCCCCAGCATTTT
TRBV19	NA	NA	TRBJ1-3	CASSPGQLLSSGNTIYF	TGTGCCAGTAGTCCCGGACAGCTGCTAAGCTCTGGAAACACCATATATTTT
TRBV10-3	NA	NA	TRBJ2-7	CAISDRGSYEQYF	TGTGCCATCAGTGACAGGGGCTCCTACGAGCAGTACTTC
TRBV5-4	TRBD2	NA	TRBJ2-1	CASSTYSGSYLNEQFF	TGTGCCAGCAGCACCTATAGCGGGAGTTATTTGAATGAGCAGTTCTTC
TRBV18	TRBD1	NA	TRBJ1-3	CASSPGQVVSGNTIYF	TGTGCCAGCTCACCGGGACAGGTAGTCTCTGGAAACACCATATATTTT
TRBV9	NA	NA	TRBJ1-1	CASSARRGHPEAHTEAFF	TGTGCCAGCAGCGCCCGGAGGGGCCACCCAGAGGCGCACACTGAAGCTTTCTTT
TRBV10-1	NA	few	TRBJ2-7	CASSEIVVVPYEQYF	TGCGCCAGCAGTGAGATTGTCGTTGTTCCCTACGAGCAGTACTTC
TRBV5-1	TRBD2	NA	TRBJ2-7	CASSLLAGGPYEQYF	TGCGCCAGCAGCTTACTAGCGGGAGGGCCTTACGAGCAGTACTTC
TRBV7-9	NA	NA	TRBJ2-3	CASRVTGADTQYF	TGTGCCAGCAGGGTAACAGGCGCAGATACGCAGTATTTT
TRBV7-6	NA	NA	TRBJ2-3	CASSRPTTGDTQYF	TGTGCCAGCAGTCGACCAACTACGGGGGATACGCAGTATTTT
TRBV9	TRBD2	NA	TRBJ2-1	CASSVASSGSSYNEQFF	TGTGCCAGCAGCGTAGCGTCTAGCGGGAGCTCCTACAATGAGCAGTTCTTC
TRBV6-5	NA	NA	TRBJ2-2	CASSQYTGELFF	TGTGCCAGCAGCCAATACACCGGGGAGCTGTTTTTT
TRBV6-2/TRBV6-3	NA	NA	TRBJ1-1	CASRLPQANTEAFF	TGTGCCAGCCGCCTCCCCCAGGCGAACACTGAAGCTTTCTTT
TRBV27	TRBD1	NA	TRBJ1-2	CASSFGTGNNGYTF	TGTGCCAGCAGTTTCGGGACAGGGAATAATGGCTACACCTTC
TRBV27	NA	NA	TRBJ2-1	CASSLSGGSYNEQFF	TGTGCCAGCAGTTTATCGGGGGGCTCCTACAATGAGCAGTTCTTC
TRBV28	NA	NA	TRBJ1-2	CASSSRGGVYGYTF	TGTGCCAGCAGTTCCCGCGGGGGGGTCTATGGCTACACCTTC
TRBV28	TRBD1	NA	TRBJ2-2	CASSLRRDSTNTGELFF	TGTGCCAGCAGTTTAAGAAGGGACAGCACGAACACCGGGGAGCTGTTTTTT